This record covers a single T cell receptor (beta chain). V was pared by 7 bases and J by 3 bases, with 8 bases of the junction left unmatched. This CDR3 comprises 16 residues. Germline loops: CDR1 LNHDA, CDR2 SQIVND (reference sequence). This specimen belongs to a study of blood T cell repertoires in COVID-19. At the level of the study: T cells, B-cell-depleted T cells, or PBMCs supplied cDNA or gDNA.

Authors' analysis steps: For nucleated cells, counts were estimated from reference gene primer amplification. The method was immunoSEQ multiplex PCR; TCRdb's version includes in-frame clones alone and lacks a portion of them. V and J calls plus clone size are reproduced from that table; the DNA served to infer D and trimming. The sample gives some 70,000 clones, about four fifths of which show up once; roughly 22% is in the top ten. The specimen sequenced was peripheral blood. The rearrangement uses TRBV19 and TRBJ1-5; TRBD1 matches at 11 bases. This clonotype originated in a woman between 65 and 79 years old with acute or convalescent COVID-19. CDR3 amino acids: CASMASGQGDNQPQHF. CDR3 DNA: TGTGCCAGTATGGCCTCGGGACAGGGGGACAATCAGCCCCAGCATTTT.